This T cell receptor beta chain was captured in a study of cytomegalovirus exposure and HLA in healthy donors. General study points: Prior analysis indicated that the majority of TCR beta V segments exhibited productivity approximately 90% or approximately 30% of the time.

Details on this clone: Its matching antigen is unknown.

CDR3 length equals 15 residues. V was clipped by 3 bases and J by 3 bases, with 15 bases between them. From germline, CDR1 is GTSNPN and CDR2 SVGIG (reference sequence). PCR primers comprised 60 Vbeta and 13 Jbeta primers. Here immunoSEQ multiplex PCR was the method, and the copy in TCRdb shows in-frame clones only, minus some. The top ten clones hold roughly 12% of a sample with 110,000 or so clones, about 75% of them seen once. V gene TRBV30 combines with J gene TRBJ2-1; D perhaps matches TRBD1 (6 bases). The sample comprised PBMCs. The TCR comes from a woman in her forties in good health and CMV-seropositive. For the CDR3, the DNA is TGTGCCTGGAGCCCGGGACACATAGACTACAATGAGCAGTTCTTC. This codes for CAWSPGHIDYNEQFF.